The 19 T cell receptor beta chains below come from one sample, sequenced in a study of vaccination effects on CD4 cells after COVID-19. Culture proceeded for more than 8 days, and CD4+ T cells were then isolated. These receptors have no known antigen. Assay used: immunoSEQ multiplex PCR; TCRdb lists only in-frame clones, some missing. This sample has tens of thousands of clones, with roughly three quarters found just once. Here the sequenced sample was CD4+ T cells from PBMCs cultured without peptide, taken before COVID-19 vaccination. The source is a human donor who received a COVID-19 vaccine.

This clone turned up a few times. This chain links TRBV28 with TRBJ1-6; possible D gene TRBD1, 6 bases. The CDR3 covers 13 residues. With 6 bases removed from V and 5 bases from J, the gap between germline ends came to 8 bases. Per germline, CDR1 MDHEN and CDR2 SYDVKM. The CDR3 DNA follows: TGTGCCAGCAGGGACAGTAATAATTCACCCCTCCACTTT. It translates to CASRDSNNSPLHF.

This sequence joins TRBV12-5 and TRBJ2-1; TRBD1 agrees at 9 bases. The CDR3 spans 11 residues. Germline CDR1 and CDR2: LGHNT and FRNRAP. The trim removed 6 bases at V and 16 bases at J, leaving 7 bases unmatched. CDR3 in amino acids: CASGTQTGGFF. The CDR3 DNA sequence: TGTGCTAGTGGCACACAGACAGGGGGATTCTTC. Variable domain in full (rest from reference TRBV12-5 and TRBJ2-1): DARVTQTPRHKVTEMGQEVTMRCQPILGHNTVFWYRQTMMQGLELLAYFRNRAPLDDSGMPKDRFSAEMPDATLATLKIQPSEPRDSAVYFCASGTQTGGFFGPGTRLTVL.

The chain couples TRBV28 to TRBJ1-6; 7 positions agree with TRBD1. The germline CDR1 and CDR2 sequences are MDHEN and SYDVKM. J lost 6 bases, V lost 2 bases, and 4 bases had no gene match. This CDR3 has 15 residues. In nucleotides, the CDR3 is TGTGCCAGCAGTTTAGGGGACAGATTTAATTCACCCCTCCACTTT. The encoded protein is CASSLGDRFNSPLHF.

The chain recombines TRBV5-1 with TRBJ2-1; 14 bases agree with TRBD2. Germline assignment: CDR1 SGHRS and CDR2 YFSETQ. The CDR3 runs 17 residues. J was trimmed by 4 bases and V by 3 bases; bases with no gene match: 6. The CDR3 region has the DNA TGCGCCAGCAGCTGGGGACTAGCGGGGGAGGGGTACAATGAGCAGTTCTTC. Its protein is CASSWGLAGEGYNEQFF.

The chain joins TRBV7-8 to TRBJ1-3; no clear D gene. V lost 5 bases to trimming and J lost 0 bases, with 8 bases between them. The CDR3 spans 14 residues. From germline, CDR1 is SGHVS and CDR2 FQNEAQ. As DNA, the CDR3 is TGTGCCAGCAGCAACTGGGACTCTGGAAACACCATATATTTT. This encodes CASSNWDSGNTIYF.

The chain joins TRBV19 to TRBJ1-4; possibly TRBD1 for D (5 bases). The CDR3 totals 14 residues. V lost 5 bases and J lost 4, with 11 bases in between. Per germline, CDR1 LNHDA and CDR2 SQIVND (reference sequence). The CDR3 sequence: CASSRGRINEKLFF. The DNA for the CDR3 is TGTGCCAGTAGTCGGGGACGGATTAATGAAAAACTGTTTTTT. The variable domain in full, with the rest retrieved from reference TRBV19 and TRBJ1-4, is DGGITQSPKYLFRKEGQNVTLSCEQNLNHDAMYWYRQDPGQGLRLIYYSQIVNDFQKGDIAEGYSVSREKKESFPLTVTSAQKNPTAFYLCASSRGRINEKLFFGSGTQLSVL.

The chain employs TRBV27 and TRBJ2-5, with 9 bases aligning to TRBD2. The length of the CDR3 is 16 residues. Germline CDR1 is MNHEY and CDR2 is SMNVEV (reference sequence). Losses at the gene ends were 6 bases for V and 4 bases for J; bases not matched to a gene: 12. In DNA, the CDR3 is TGTGCCAGCAGCCGAGTAAGCGGGGGGTTTCGAGAGACCCAGTACTTC. It codes for CASSRVSGGFRETQYF.

This chain links TRBV3-1 (or the pseudogene TRBV3-2) with TRBJ2-1; D not certain. V was shortened by 4 bases and J by 0 bases, with 13 bases between the two germline ends. The germline CDR1 and CDR2 sequences are LGHDT and YNNKEL (reference sequence). The CDR3 covers 16 residues. The CDR3 is CASSRRQASSYNEQFF. For the CDR3, the DNA is TGTGCCAGCAGCCGCAGACAAGCCAGCTCCTACAATGAGCAGTTCTTC.

The CDR3, as DNA: TGCAGCGCCGGTGGGGAAAACTATGGCTACACCTTC. Its protein is CSAGGENYGYTF. The chain recombines TRBV29-1 with TRBJ1-2; no firm D call. Deletions cut 7 bases from V and 2 bases from J, with 11 bases between. CDR1 and CDR2 from the germline V gene are SQVTM and ANQGSEA. The CDR3 loop spans 12 amino acids.

The V call is TRBV2, the J call TRBJ2-5; D possibly corresponds to TRBD2 (5 bases). The V and J ends lost 2 bases and 9 bases respectively, with 10 bases between them. This CDR3 has 12 amino acids. CDR1 is SNHLY, CDR2 FYNNEI, per germline. The CDR3 nucleotides read TGTGCCAGCAGTGAATTGGAGGCGGCCCAGTACTTC. Encoded protein: CASSELEAAQYF.

This chain links TRBV6-2 or TRBV6-3 with TRBJ1-1, with D possibly matching TRBD1 (5 bases). From germline, CDR1 is MNHEY and CDR2 SVGEGT. This CDR3 comprises 14 residues. V was clipped by 4 bases and J by 4 bases, with 13 bases between them. The DNA for the CDR3 is TGTGCCAGCAGTTCCGTTGGGAGGGGCACTGAAGCTTTCTTT. It encodes CASSSVGRGTEAFF.

V is TRBV6-1 and J is TRBJ1-5; 8 nucleotides agree with TRBD1. CDR1 MNHNS and CDR2 SASEGT come from the germline V gene. This CDR3 region has 16 residues. V trimming: 2 bases; J trimming: 1 base; junction bases outside the gene matches: 4. The CDR3 nucleotides are TGTGCCAGCAGTGAATTAACAGGGGGAAGCAATCAGCCCCAGCATTTT. Its protein is CASSELTGGSNQPQHF.

V is TRBV5-1 and J is TRBJ2-7; D ambiguous. CDR1 and CDR2 (germline): SGHRS, YFSETQ. The CDR3 covers 14 residues. The ends were cut back, 1 base at V and 0 bases at J, with 8 bases in the middle. As DNA, the CDR3 is TGCGCCAGCAGCTTGAGTACCGACTCCTACGAGCAGTACGTC. It yields the protein CASSLSTDSYEQYV.

This clone has only a few counts. The V call is TRBV25-1, the J call TRBJ1-2; D ambiguous. The CDR3 contains 14 residues. Germline CDR1 reads MGHDK; CDR2 reads SYGVNS. V was clipped by 3 bases and J by 3 bases, with 11 bases between them. CDR3 sequence: CASSDARQDYGYTF. The DNA for the CDR3 is TGTGCCAGCAGTGATGCTCGGCAAGACTATGGCTACACCTTC.

The chain joins TRBV5-6 to TRBJ2-5; D ambiguous. CDR1 and CDR2 (germline): SGHDT, YYEEEE. The CDR3 covers 13 residues. Trimming removed 4 bases from V and 1 base from J, with 8 bases in between. The CDR3 DNA reads as TGTGCCAGCAGCCCCGATGCCCAAGAGACCCAGTACTTC. Protein: CASSPDAQETQYF.

This clone was seen just once. The rearrangement uses TRBV18 and TRBJ2-2; unclear D gene. The CDR3 is 13 residues long. Trimming cost V 3 bases and J 6 bases, with 8 bases left between them. Germline V lookup: CDR1 KGHSH, CDR2 LQKENI. CDR3 residues: CASSPKNAGELFF. In DNA, the CDR3 is TGTGCCAGCTCACCCAAAAATGCCGGGGAGCTGTTTTTT.

The rearrangement joins TRBV5-8 to TRBJ1-4; 7 positions agree with TRBD1. The CDR3 totals 16 residues. Trimming took 4 bases from V and 7 from J; bases not matched to a gene: 13. Germline CDR1 SGHTS, CDR2 YDEGEE. The CDR3 sequence: CASSLYSGGLGEKLFF. CDR3 in DNA: TGTGCCAGCAGCCTATACTCAGGGGGGTTGGGTGAAAAACTGTTTTTT.

This rearrangement joins TRBV7-4 to TRBJ1-5; weak D call: TRBD1 (6 bases). The CDR3 extends over 17 amino acids. Trimming took off 1 base at V and 0 bases at J, with 13 bases between the two ends. The germline V gene has CDR1 SGHVT and CDR2 SQSDAQ. DNA of the CDR3: TGTGCCAGCAGCTTAGGGGACGGGGGCCCTAGCAATCAGCCCCAGCATTTT. This codes for CASSLGDGGPSNQPQHF.

The chain joins TRBV19 to TRBJ1-2; 8 bases match TRBD1. The CDR3 spans 14 residues. The J segment lost 4 bases and the V segment lost 4 bases, leaving 5 bases of the junction unmatched. Germline CDR1 and CDR2: LNHDA and SQIVND (reference sequence). Here the CDR3 reads CASSRQGQGYGYTF. The CDR3 nucleotides read TGTGCCAGTAGTAGACAGGGGCAGGGCTATGGCTACACCTTC.